The 19 T cell receptor beta chains reported below all come from one sample, sequenced in a study of graft-versus-host responses after intestinal transplantation. These TCRs' antigens remain unknown. The method was immunoSEQ multiplex PCR; TCRdb's version includes in-frame clones alone and lacks a portion of them. Of around 89,000 clones listed, under 95% are singletons. The sequences come from unstimulated CD8+ T cells sorted from spleen or lymph node cells, collected before transplant. These receptors came from a human donor who was the organ donor for an intestinal transplant.

This chain links TRBV4-3 with TRBJ1-5; 9 bases match TRBD1. CDR3 length: 16 amino acids. Losses at the gene ends were 0 bases for V and 7 bases for J; bases not matched to a gene: 7. CDR1 and CDR2 (germline): LGHNA, YSLEER. The CDR3 region has the DNA TGCGCCAGCAGCCAAGATAACAGGGGGCGCCGGCAGCCCCAGCATTTT. Its protein product is CASSQDNRGRRQPQHF.

The chain employs TRBV4-1 and TRBJ1-2, with D possibly TRBD1 on 6 matching bases. CDR3 size: 15 residues. Germline assignment: CDR1 MGHRA and CDR2 YSYEKL. The germline V and J ends were trimmed by 1 base and 3 bases, with 12 bases remaining between them. CDR3 sequence (DNA): TGCGCCAGCAGCCAAGGGCAACAGGGCGACTATGGCTACACCTTC. It encodes CASSQGQQGDYGYTF.

This clone was recorded once. The chain combines TRBV7-8 with TRBJ1-2; no clear D. The CDR3 consists of 17 residues. Germline CDR1 and CDR2: SGHVS and FQNEAQ. V lost 3 bases and J lost 5, with 22 bases in between. CDR3 sequence reads: CASSFFSGSGGPYGYTF. DNA for the CDR3: TGTGCCAGCAGCTTCTTTAGTGGCAGCGGAGGTCCTTATGGCTACACCTTC.

The V gene is TRBV4-1, the J gene TRBJ1-4; the D gene is possibly TRBD1 (6 bases). This CDR3 region has 14 residues. The germline gives CDR1 MGHRA, CDR2 YSYEKL. V was trimmed by 5 bases and J by 8 bases, leaving 15 bases between them. This CDR3 is CASSSHPRGEKLFF. As DNA, the CDR3 is TGCGCCAGCAGCTCCCATCCCAGGGGCGAAAAACTGTTTTTT.

The chain is built from TRBV4-1 and TRBJ2-7, with a tentative D call TRBD2 (6 bases). Germline CDR1 and CDR2: MGHRA and YSYEKL. Trimming took off 1 base at V and 5 bases at J, with 12 bases between the two ends. The CDR3 totals 14 residues. The DNA for the CDR3 is TGCGCCAGCAGCCAAGTGGAGGGGACGGACGAGCAGTACTTC. Its protein is CASSQVEGTDEQYF.

This rearrangement joins TRBV15 to TRBJ1-1, with a tentative D call TRBD1 (5 bases). The CDR3 loop spans 14 amino acids. Trimming took 1 base from V and 0 from J, leaving 6 bases between them. Germline V gives CDR1 LNHNV, CDR2 YYDKDF (reference sequence). The CDR3 loop reads CATSRAGLNTEAFF. The DNA for the CDR3 is TGTGCCACCAGCAGAGCAGGGTTGAACACTGAAGCTTTCTTT.

The rearrangement links TRBV27 to TRBJ1-2; 8 bases match TRBD1. Germline V CDR1 and CDR2: MNHEY, SMNVEV (reference sequence). The CDR3 sequence is 14 residues long. With 5 bases clipped from V and 2 bases from J, the junction kept 4 bases outside the gene matches. CDR3 sequence reads: CASSPGTGNYGYTF. The CDR3 bases are TGTGCCAGCAGTCCAGGGACAGGCAACTATGGCTACACCTTC.

This chain links TRBV13 with TRBJ2-7; tentatively, D is TRBD1 (6 bases). The CDR3 is 14 residues long. From germline, CDR1 is PRHDT and CDR2 FYEKMQ (reference sequence). Trimming pared 5 bases from V and 5 bases from J, leaving 16 bases between. DNA for the CDR3: TGTGCCAGCAGCCACAGGGTGACGGTCCACGAGCAGTACTTC. This gives the protein CASSHRVTVHEQYF.

This CDR3 is CASSLGQNYEQYF. CDR3 nucleotide sequence: TGTGCCAGCAGCTTAGGGCAGAACTACGAGCAGTACTTC. This chain joins TRBV11-2 and TRBJ2-7; no clear D. CDR3 length equals 13 residues. V lost 1 base and J lost 3, with 7 bases in between. Germline CDR1 is SGHAT and CDR2 is FQNNGV.

V is TRBV7-9 and J is TRBJ2-2; D is uncertain. The length of the CDR3 is 13 residues. Looked up from germline, CDR1 is SEHNR and CDR2 is FQNEAQ (reference sequence). V dropped 1 base and J dropped 6 bases, with 6 bases sitting between them. The DNA for the CDR3 is TGTGCCAGCAGCTTAGGACACCCCGGGGAGCTGTTTTTT. This sequence encodes CASSLGHPGELFF.

This chain's CDR3 is CASSPTRGQYNEKLFF. The CDR3 DNA follows: TGTGCCAGCAGCCCCACTCGTGGACAGTATAATGAAAAACTGTTTTTT. This chain connects TRBV7-9 to TRBJ1-4; tentatively, D is TRBD1 (6 bases). Germline-derived CDR1 and CDR2 are SEHNR and FQNEAQ (reference sequence). V lost 5 bases and J lost 4, with 17 bases in between. The CDR3 extends over 16 amino acids.

The rearrangement links TRBV2 to TRBJ2-3, with 10 bases fitting TRBD2. V lost 3 bases, J lost 5 bases, and 8 bases stayed unmatched. Germline values: CDR1 SNHLY, CDR2 FYNNEI. The CDR3 length is 16 residues. CDR3 protein: CASSERSGGAGDTQYF. CDR3 coding DNA: TGTGCCAGCAGTGAGCGAAGCGGGGGGGCGGGAGATACGCAGTATTTT.

The chain couples TRBV10-3 to TRBJ2-7; 12 bases are shared with TRBD2. With V trimmed by 2 bases and J by 4 bases, 6 bases remained unmatched. Germline V lookup: CDR1 ENHRY, CDR2 SYGVKD. The CDR3 is made up of 16 amino acids. CDR3 nucleotide sequence: TGTGCCATCAGTGAGCCTAGGACTAGCGGGGAGTACGAGCAGTACTTC. It specifies CAISEPRTSGEYEQYF.

This chain links TRBV5-5 with TRBJ2-7; maybe TRBD1 (6 bases). Germline CDR1 SGHKS, CDR2 YYEKEE (reference sequence). Between the trimmed V and J ends, which lost 0 bases and 4 bases, there was a span of 11 bases. This CDR3 is built from 14 residues. The DNA of the CDR3 is TGTGCCAGCAGCTTGGGGACAGATAATTACGAGCAGTACTTC. Amino acids: CASSLGTDNYEQYF.

The genes are TRBV6-1 and TRBJ2-7, with D perhaps matching TRBD1 (6 bases). Between the trimmed V and J ends, which lost 7 bases and 2 bases, there was a span of 18 bases. CDR3 length equals 15 residues. The germline V gene encodes CDR1 MNHNS and CDR2 SASEGT. CDR3: CASIISYRATYEQYF. In nucleotides, the CDR3 is TGTGCCAGCATTATTTCATACAGGGCCACCTACGAGCAGTACTTC.

This clone has just one count. V usage is TRBV30 and J usage is TRBJ1-1; TRBD1 matches 8 bases. Germline values: CDR1 GTSNPN, CDR2 SVGIG (reference sequence). V lost 3 bases to trimming and J lost 0 bases; unmatched junction nucleotides: 9. The CDR3 totals 16 residues. DNA for the CDR3: TGTGCCTGGAGGGACAGGGCGACTTCCATGAACACTGAAGCTTTCTTT. It yields the protein CAWRDRATSMNTEAFF. Combining the CDR3 with reference TRBV30 and TRBJ1-1 gives the whole variable domain SQTIHQWPATLVQPVGSPLSLECTVEGTSNPNLYWYRQAAGRGLQLLFYSVGIGQISSEVPQNLSASRPQDRQFILSSKKLLLSDSGFYLCAWRDRATSMNTEAFFGQGTRLTVV.

The chain couples TRBV6-5 to TRBJ2-7; weak D call: TRBD2 (5 bases). The CDR3 sequence is 14 residues long. Germline V gene lookup returns CDR1 MNHEY and CDR2 SVGAGI. The V and J ends lost 0 bases and 0 bases respectively, with 6 bases between them. This CDR3 is CASSYSGSSYEQYF. The CDR3 DNA sequence: TGTGCCAGCAGTTACTCGGGGAGCTCCTACGAGCAGTACTTC.

The chain couples TRBV27 to TRBJ1-6; tentatively, D is TRBD1 (5 bases). Trimming stripped 8 bases from V and 0 bases from J, with 11 bases between. This CDR3 comprises 15 residues. Germline V gene data show CDR1 as MNHEY and CDR2 as SMNVEV (reference sequence). CDR3 amino acids: CASAGGSSYNSPLHF. The CDR3 DNA reads TGTGCCAGCGCCGGGGGTAGCTCCTATAATTCACCCCTCCACTTT.

The CDR3 reads CASSYLREINEKLFF. In DNA, the CDR3 is TGTGCCAGCAGTTACTTGCGGGAGATTAATGAAAAACTGTTTTTT. V is TRBV6-5 and J is TRBJ1-4; no firm D call. The CDR3 extends over 15 amino acids. Germline V gene lookup returns CDR1 MNHEY and CDR2 SVGAGI. Trimming pared 1 base from V and 4 bases from J, leaving 10 bases between.